This T cell receptor beta chain was recovered during a study of T-cell reconstitution after alpha-beta-depleted transplantation in children. This clonotype has a handful of counts. The junction departs from germline at one end; a sequencing error may be responsible. Unique molecular identifiers featured in how the TCRbeta library was prepared. TCRdb independently ran MiXCR on the PCR reads; one entry per CDR3 protein. The table records about 400,000 distinct CDR3 sequences, roughly 20% of them present only once. Germline CDR1 is LGHNA and CDR2 is YSLEER. This CDR3 spans 16 amino acids. The sequences come from PBMCs from the stem cell graft donor, collected from the stem cell graft. This clonotype was obtained from a human donor who donated a stem cell graft to a child with acute myeloid leukemia. V and J are TRBV4-3 and TRBJ1-2; 9 positions agree with TRBD1. DNA for the CDR3: TGCGCCAGCAGTCAAGAGATGGACAGGGGCACAGGTGGCTACACCTTC. Translation gives CASSQEMDRGTGGYTF.